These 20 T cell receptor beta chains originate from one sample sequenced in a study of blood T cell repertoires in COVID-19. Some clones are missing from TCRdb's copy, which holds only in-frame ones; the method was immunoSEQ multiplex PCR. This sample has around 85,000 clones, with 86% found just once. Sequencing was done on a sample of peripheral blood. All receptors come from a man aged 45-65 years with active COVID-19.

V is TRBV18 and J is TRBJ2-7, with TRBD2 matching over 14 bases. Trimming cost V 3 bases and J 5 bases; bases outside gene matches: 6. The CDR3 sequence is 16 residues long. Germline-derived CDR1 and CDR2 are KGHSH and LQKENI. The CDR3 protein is CASSPSGTSGGDEQYF. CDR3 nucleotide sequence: TGTGCCAGCTCACCGTCCGGGACTAGCGGGGGAGACGAGCAGTACTTC.

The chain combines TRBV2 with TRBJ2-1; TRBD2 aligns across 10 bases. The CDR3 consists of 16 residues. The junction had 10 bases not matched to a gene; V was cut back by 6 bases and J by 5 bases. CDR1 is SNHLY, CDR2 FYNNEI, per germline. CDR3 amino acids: CASSEGERGGNNEQFF. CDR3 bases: TGTGCCAGCAGCGAGGGGGAGCGGGGGGGCAACAATGAGCAGTTCTTC.

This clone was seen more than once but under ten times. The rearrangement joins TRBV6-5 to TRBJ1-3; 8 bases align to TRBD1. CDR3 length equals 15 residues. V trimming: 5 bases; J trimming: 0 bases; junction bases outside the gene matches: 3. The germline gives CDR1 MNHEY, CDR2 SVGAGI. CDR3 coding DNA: TGTGCCAGCAGTAGAGACAGGGGCTCTGGAAACACCATATATTTT. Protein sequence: CASSRDRGSGNTIYF.

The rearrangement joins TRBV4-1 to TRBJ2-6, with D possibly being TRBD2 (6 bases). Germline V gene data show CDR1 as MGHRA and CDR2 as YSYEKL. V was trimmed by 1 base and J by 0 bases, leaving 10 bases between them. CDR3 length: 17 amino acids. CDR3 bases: TGCGCCAGCAGCCAAGGCCCCGGGAGCTCTGGGGCCAACGTCCTGACTTTC. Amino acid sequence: CASSQGPGSSGANVLTF.

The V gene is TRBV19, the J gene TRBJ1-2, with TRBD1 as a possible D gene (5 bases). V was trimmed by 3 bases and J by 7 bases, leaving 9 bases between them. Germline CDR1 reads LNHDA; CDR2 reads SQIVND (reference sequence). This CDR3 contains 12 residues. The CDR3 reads CASSMGRSGYTF. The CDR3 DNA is TGTGCCAGTAGTATGGGGCGTTCTGGCTACACCTTC.

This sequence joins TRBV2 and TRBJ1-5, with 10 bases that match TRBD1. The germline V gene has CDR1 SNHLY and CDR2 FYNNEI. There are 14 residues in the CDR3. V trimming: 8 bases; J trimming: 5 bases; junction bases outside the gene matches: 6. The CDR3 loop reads CASGKTGGYQPQHF. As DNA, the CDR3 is TGTGCCAGCGGTAAGACAGGGGGCTATCAGCCCCAGCATTTT.

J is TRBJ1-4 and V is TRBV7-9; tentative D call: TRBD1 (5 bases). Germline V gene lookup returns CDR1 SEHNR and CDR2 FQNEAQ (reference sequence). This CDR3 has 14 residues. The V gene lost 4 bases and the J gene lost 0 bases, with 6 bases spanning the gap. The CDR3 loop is CASSSGPTNEKLFF. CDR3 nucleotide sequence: TGTGCCAGCAGCTCAGGGCCAACTAATGAAAAACTGTTTTTT. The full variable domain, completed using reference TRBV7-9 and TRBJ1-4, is DTGVSQNPRHKITKRGQNVTFRCDPISEHNRLYWYRQTLGQGPEFLTYFQNEAQLEKSRLLSDRFSAERPKGSFSTLEIQRTEQGDSAMYLCASSSGPTNEKLFFGSGTQLSVL.

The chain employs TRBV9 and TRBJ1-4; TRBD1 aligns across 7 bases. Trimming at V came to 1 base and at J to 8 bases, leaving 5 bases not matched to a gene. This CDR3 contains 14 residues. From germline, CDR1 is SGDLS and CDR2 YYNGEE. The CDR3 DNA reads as TGTGCCAGCAGCGTACAGAGCAGGGGGGAAAAACTGTTTTTT. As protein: CASSVQSRGEKLFF.

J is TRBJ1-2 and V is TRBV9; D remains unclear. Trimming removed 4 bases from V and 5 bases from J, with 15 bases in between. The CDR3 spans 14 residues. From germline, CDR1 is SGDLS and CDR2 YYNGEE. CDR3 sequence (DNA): TGTGCCAGCAGCTTCCAGGATTTAGGATATGGCTACACCTTC. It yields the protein CASSFQDLGYGYTF.

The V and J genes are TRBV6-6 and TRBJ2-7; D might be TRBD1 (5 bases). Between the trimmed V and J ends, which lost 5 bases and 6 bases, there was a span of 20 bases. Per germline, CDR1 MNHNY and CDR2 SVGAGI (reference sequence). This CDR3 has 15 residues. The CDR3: CASSAIQGGPSEQYF. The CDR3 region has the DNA TGTGCCAGCAGTGCCATTCAGGGTGGCCCCTCCGAGCAGTACTTC.

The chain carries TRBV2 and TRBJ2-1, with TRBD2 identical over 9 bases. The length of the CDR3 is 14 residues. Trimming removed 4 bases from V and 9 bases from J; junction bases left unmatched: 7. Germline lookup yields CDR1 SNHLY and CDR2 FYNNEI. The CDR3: CASSGGLAIFEQFF. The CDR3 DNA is TGTGCCAGCAGTGGGGGACTAGCCATATTTGAGCAGTTCTTC.

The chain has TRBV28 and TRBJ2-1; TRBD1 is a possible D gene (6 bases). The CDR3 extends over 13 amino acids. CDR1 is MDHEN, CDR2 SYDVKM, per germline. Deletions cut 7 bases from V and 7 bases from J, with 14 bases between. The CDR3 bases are TGTGCCAGCAAAACCCCAGGGACAAATGAGCAGTTCTTC. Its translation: CASKTPGTNEQFF.

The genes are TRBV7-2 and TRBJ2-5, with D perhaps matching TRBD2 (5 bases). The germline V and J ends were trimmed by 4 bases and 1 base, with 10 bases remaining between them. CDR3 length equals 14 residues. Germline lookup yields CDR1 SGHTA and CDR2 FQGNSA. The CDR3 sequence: CASSSPGSQETQYF. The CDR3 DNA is TGTGCCAGCAGCTCCCCGGGGAGCCAAGAGACCCAGTACTTC. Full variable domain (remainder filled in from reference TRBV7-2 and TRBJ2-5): GAGVSQSPSNKVTEKGKDVELRCDPISGHTALYWYRQSLGQGLEFLIYFQGNSAPDKSGLPSDRFSAERTGGSVSTLTIQRTQQEDSAVYLCASSSPGSQETQYFGPGTRLLVL.

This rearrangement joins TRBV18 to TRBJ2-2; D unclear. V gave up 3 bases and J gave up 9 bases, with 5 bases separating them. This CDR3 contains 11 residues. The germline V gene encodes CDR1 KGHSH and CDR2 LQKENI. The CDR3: CASSPSRELFF. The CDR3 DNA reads TGTGCCAGCTCACCTTCCAGGGAGCTGTTTTTT.

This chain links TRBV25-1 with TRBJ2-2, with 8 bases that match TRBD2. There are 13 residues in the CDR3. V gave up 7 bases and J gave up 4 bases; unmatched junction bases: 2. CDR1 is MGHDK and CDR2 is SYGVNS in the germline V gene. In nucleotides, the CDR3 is TGTGCCAGCACCGGGGGGGCCACCGGGGAGCTGTTTTTT. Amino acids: CASTGGATGELFF.

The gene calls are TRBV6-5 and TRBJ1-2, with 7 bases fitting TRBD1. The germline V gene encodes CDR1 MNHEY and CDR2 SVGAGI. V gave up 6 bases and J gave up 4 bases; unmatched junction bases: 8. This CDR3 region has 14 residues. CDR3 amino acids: CASSHRGGGYGYTF. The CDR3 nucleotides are TGTGCCAGCAGCCACAGGGGCGGCGGCTATGGCTACACCTTC.

The CDR3 DNA is TGTGCCAGCAGCTCTAGCTACGAGCAGTACTTC. This gives the protein CASSSSYEQYF. The chain combines TRBV5-4 with TRBJ2-7, with unresolved D. CDR3 length: 11 amino acids. V lost 3 bases and J lost 3, with 4 bases in between. CDR1 SGHNT and CDR2 YYREEE come from the germline V gene (reference sequence). Based on the CDR3 plus reference TRBV5-4 and TRBJ2-7, the full variable domain is ETGVTQSPTHLIKTRGQQVTLRCSSQSGHNTVSWYQQALGQGPQFIFQYYREEENGRGNFPPRFSGLQFPNYSSELNVNALELDDSALYLCASSSSYEQYFGPGTRLTVT.

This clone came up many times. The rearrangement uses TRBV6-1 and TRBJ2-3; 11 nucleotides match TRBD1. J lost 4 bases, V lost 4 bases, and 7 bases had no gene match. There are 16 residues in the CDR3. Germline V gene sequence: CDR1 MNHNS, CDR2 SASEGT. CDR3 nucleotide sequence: TGTGCCAGCAGTGGACCGGGACAGGGGGGTCCAGATACGCAGTATTTT. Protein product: CASSGPGQGGPDTQYF.

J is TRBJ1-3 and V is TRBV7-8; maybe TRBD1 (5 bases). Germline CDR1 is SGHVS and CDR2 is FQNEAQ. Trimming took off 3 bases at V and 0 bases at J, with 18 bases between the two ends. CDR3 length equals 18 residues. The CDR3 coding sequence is TGTGCCAGCAGCTTTCAATCCCTTCCCGGGGGCTCTGGAAACACCATATATTTT. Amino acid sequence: CASSFQSLPGGSGNTIYF.

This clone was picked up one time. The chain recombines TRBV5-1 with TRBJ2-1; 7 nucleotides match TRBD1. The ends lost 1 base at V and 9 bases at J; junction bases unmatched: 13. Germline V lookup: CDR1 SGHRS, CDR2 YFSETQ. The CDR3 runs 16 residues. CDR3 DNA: TGCGCCAGCAGCTTGTATCCCATCGGGACAGATGGTGAGCAGTTCTTC. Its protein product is CASSLYPIGTDGEQFF. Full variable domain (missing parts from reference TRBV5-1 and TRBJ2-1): KAGVTQTPRYLIKTRGQQVTLSCSPISGHRSVSWYQQTPGQGLQFLFEYFSETQRNKGNFPGRFSGRQFSNSRSEMNVSTLELGDSALYLCASSLYPIGTDGEQFFGPGTRLTVL.